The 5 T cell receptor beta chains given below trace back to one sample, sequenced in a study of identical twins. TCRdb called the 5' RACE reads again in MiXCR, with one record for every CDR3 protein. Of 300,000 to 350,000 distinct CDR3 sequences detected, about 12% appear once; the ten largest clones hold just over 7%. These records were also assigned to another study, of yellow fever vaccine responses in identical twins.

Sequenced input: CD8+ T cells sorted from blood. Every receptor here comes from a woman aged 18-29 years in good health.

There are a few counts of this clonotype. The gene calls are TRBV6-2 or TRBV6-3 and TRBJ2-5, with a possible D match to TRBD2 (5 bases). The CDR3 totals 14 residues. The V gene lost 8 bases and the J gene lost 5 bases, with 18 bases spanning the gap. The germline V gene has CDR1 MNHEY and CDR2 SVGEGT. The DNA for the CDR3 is TGTGCCAGCGAACTAGGGTTACGGGCGGAGACCCAGTACTTC. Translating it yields CASELGLRAETQYF.

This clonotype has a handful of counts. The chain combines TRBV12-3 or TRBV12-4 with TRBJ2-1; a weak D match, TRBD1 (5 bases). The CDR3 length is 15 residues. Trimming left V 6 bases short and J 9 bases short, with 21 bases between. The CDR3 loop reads CASSLQVGPSSEQFF. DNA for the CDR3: TGTGCCAGCAGCCTACAGGTTGGCCCTTCGTCTGAGCAGTTCTTC.

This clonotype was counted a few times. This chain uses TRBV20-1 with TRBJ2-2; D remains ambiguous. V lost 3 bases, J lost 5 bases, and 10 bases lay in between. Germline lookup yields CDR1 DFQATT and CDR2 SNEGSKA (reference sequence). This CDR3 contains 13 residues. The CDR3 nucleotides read TGCAGTGCTAGCAGCCGTTATACCGGGGAGCTGTTTTTT. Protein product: CSASSRYTGELFF.

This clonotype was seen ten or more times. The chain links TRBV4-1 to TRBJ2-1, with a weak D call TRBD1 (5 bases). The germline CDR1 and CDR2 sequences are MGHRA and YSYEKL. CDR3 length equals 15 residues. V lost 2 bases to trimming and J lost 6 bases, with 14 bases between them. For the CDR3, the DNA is TGCGCCAGCAGCCAAAGCACAGGCGTTGGCAATGAGCAGTTCTTC. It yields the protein CASSQSTGVGNEQFF.

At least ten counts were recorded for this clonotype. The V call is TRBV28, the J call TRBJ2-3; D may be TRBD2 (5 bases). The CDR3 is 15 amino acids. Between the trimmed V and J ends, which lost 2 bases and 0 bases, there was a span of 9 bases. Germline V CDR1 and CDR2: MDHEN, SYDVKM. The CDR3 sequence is CASSLTGISTDTQYF. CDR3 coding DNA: TGTGCCAGCAGTTTAACGGGAATCAGCACAGATACGCAGTATTTT.